This T cell receptor (beta chain) emerged from a study of human T cells and chemical hapten exposure. The CDR3 length is 14 residues. Deletions cut 0 bases from V and 6 bases from J, with 9 bases between. The germline V gene encodes CDR1 SNHLY and CDR2 FYNNEI. Ten or more counts support this clonotype. Described time point: pre-sensitization, week 0. As for treatment: therapeutic diphenylcyclopropenone sensitization with weekly scalp DPC. One entry per CDR3 protein, called by TCRdb with MiXCR from the RACE reads. The table includes around 330,000 distinct CDR3 sequences, around 5.5% detected once. The input for sequencing was whole blood, taken in connection with sensitization to the hapten diphenylcyclopropenone (DPC). The V call is TRBV2, the J call TRBJ2-1, with D perhaps TRBD2 (5 bases). The sequence derives from a woman under 30 with alopecia areata. Some clones in this sample may be carry-over from other donors' samples. CDR3 loop: CASSEALASNEQFF. The CDR3 DNA reads as TGTGCCAGCAGTGAAGCCCTAGCCAGCAATGAGCAGTTCTTC.